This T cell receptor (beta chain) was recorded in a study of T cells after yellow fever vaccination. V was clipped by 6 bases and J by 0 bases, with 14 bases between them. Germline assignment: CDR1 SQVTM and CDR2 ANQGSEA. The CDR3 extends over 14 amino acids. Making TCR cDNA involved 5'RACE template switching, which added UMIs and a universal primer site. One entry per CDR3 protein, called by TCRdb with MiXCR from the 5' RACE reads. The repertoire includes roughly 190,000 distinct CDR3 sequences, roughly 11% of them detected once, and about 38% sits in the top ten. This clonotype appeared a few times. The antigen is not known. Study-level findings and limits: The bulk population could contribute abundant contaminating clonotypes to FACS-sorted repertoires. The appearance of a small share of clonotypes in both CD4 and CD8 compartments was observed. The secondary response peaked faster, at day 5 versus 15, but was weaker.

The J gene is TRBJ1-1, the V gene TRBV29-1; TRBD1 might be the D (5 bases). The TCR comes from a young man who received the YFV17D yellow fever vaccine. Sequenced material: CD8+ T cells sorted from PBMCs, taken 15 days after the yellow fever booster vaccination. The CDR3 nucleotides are TGCAGCGTCGAAAGTCAGGGCATGAACACTGAAGCTTTCTTT. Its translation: CSVESQGMNTEAFF.